A single sample is the source of the 10 T cell receptor beta chains below, sequenced in a study of blood T cell repertoires in COVID-19. Repertoires were generated with immunoSEQ multiplex PCR, while TCRdb's copy carries only in-frame clones and drops some. Of 150,000 to 200,000 clones detected, around 85% appear once; the ten largest clones hold nearly 8.5%. Source material: peripheral blood. The receptors originated from a man aged 55 to 69 with acute or convalescent COVID-19.

Here the CDR3 reads CASSLHQGADTQYF. The CDR3 nucleotides read TGTGCCAGCAGTTTACACCAGGGGGCAGATACGCAGTATTTT. This chain joins TRBV27 and TRBJ2-3; TRBD1 matches at 7 bases. The CDR3 sequence is 14 residues long. The ends lost 2 bases at V and 4 bases at J; junction bases unmatched: 3. Looked up from germline, CDR1 is MNHEY and CDR2 is SMNVEV (reference sequence).

This clone was counted between two and nine times. The chain links TRBV19 to TRBJ1-1; no reliable D call. The CDR3 extends over 13 amino acids. Germline V gene sequence: CDR1 LNHDA, CDR2 SQIVND (reference sequence). V was shortened by 3 bases and J by 1 base, with 6 bases between the two germline ends. Here the CDR3 DNA reads TGTGCCAGTAGTATTCTAACGAACACTGAAGCTTTCTTT. Translation gives CASSILTNTEAFF.

The genes are TRBV19 and TRBJ2-3; 7 nucleotides line up with TRBD1. V shed 10 bases, J shed 2 bases, and the junction held 12 bases outside the gene matches. Germline CDR1 and CDR2: LNHDA and SQIVND (reference sequence). This CDR3 comprises 15 residues. CDR3 sequence (DNA): TGTGCCACCTCCCGGACAGGTGGGACCACAGATACGCAGTATTTT. Translation gives CATSRTGGTTDTQYF.

The chain uses TRBV27 and TRBJ2-3, with no clear D. V shed 7 bases and J shed 5 bases, with 13 bases lying between them. The CDR3 has 13 residues. The germline V gene encodes CDR1 MNHEY and CDR2 SMNVEV (reference sequence). CDR3 in amino acids: CASTGLVGDTQYF. In nucleotides, the CDR3 is TGTGCCAGCACCGGGTTAGTTGGAGATACGCAGTATTTT.

This clone was counted ten times or more. The rearrangement joins TRBV20-1 to TRBJ1-5, with 8 bases lining up with TRBD1. This CDR3 region has 14 residues. V shed 3 bases, J shed 5 bases, and the junction held 6 bases outside the gene matches. The germline CDR1 and CDR2 sequences are DFQATT and SNEGSKA (reference sequence). The CDR3 DNA reads as TGCAGTGCTAGTCGGCAGGGGGCCTATCAGCCCCAGCATTTT. Its translation: CSASRQGAYQPQHF.

CDR3 bases: TGCGCCAGCAGCCGGGACAGCAGGAACACCGGGGAGCTGTTTTTT. It yields the protein CASSRDSRNTGELFF. V is TRBV5-1 and J is TRBJ2-2; TRBD1 matches 7 bases. Looked up from germline, CDR1 is SGHRS and CDR2 is YFSETQ. The CDR3 has 15 amino acids. V was pared by 4 bases and J by 1 base, with 4 bases of the junction left unmatched.

The genes are TRBV29-1 and TRBJ2-7; 8 bases map to TRBD1. CDR1 is SQVTM, CDR2 ANQGSEA, per germline. The CDR3 loop spans 13 amino acids. J gave up 6 bases and V 3 bases, and 7 bases lay outside the gene matches. As DNA, the CDR3 is TGCAGCGTTGACGTCGGGACAGGCTCCGAGCAGTACTTC. Amino acids: CSVDVGTGSEQYF.

Turning to this clone: The same CDR3 is also encoded by other DNA sequences in this sample. The chain is built from TRBV6-4 and TRBJ2-1, with D uncertain. Germline V gene data show CDR1 as MRHNA and CDR2 as SNTAGT. V gave up 4 bases and J gave up 0 bases, with 10 bases separating them. The CDR3 length is 15 residues. The CDR3 loop reads CASSAELGSYNEQFF. The CDR3 bases are TGTGCCAGCAGTGCTGAGCTCGGCTCCTACAATGAGCAGTTCTTC.

J is TRBJ2-1 and V is TRBV11-2, with 8 bases matching TRBD2. The junction had 11 bases not matched to a gene; V was cut back by 4 bases and J by 9 bases. This CDR3 is 15 amino acids long. Per the germline V gene, CDR1 is SGHAT and CDR2 is FQNNGV. The CDR3 protein is CASSWVRTSRSEQFF. DNA of the CDR3: TGTGCCAGCAGCTGGGTAAGGACTAGCCGGTCTGAGCAGTTCTTC.

The chain has TRBV19 and TRBJ2-1; 11 bases are a match to TRBD1. Trimming removed 5 bases from V and 6 bases from J; junction bases left unmatched: 3. Germline V lookup: CDR1 LNHDA, CDR2 SQIVND (reference sequence). This CDR3 is built from 14 residues. The chain's CDR3 is CASSPGTGGNEQFF. The CDR3 DNA reads as TGTGCCAGTAGTCCCGGGACAGGGGGCAATGAGCAGTTCTTC.